This TCR beta chain was documented in a study of blood T cell repertoires in COVID-19. Overall study context: Sites across the United States, Italy and Spain contributed samples from acute and convalescent COVID-19. T cells, B-cell-depleted T cells, or PBMCs provided the cDNA or gDNA that served as material.

The CDR3 has 16 residues. In germline, CDR1 is LGHDT, CDR2 YNNKEL (reference sequence). Trimming took 3 bases from V and 7 from J, leaving 21 bases between them. TCRdb's copy holds only in-frame clones and misses some; the assay was immunoSEQ multiplex PCR. The sample has 150,000 to 200,000 clones, approximately 90% seen once. The TCR originated in a man aged 35-49 years with active or convalescent COVID-19. The sample was peripheral blood. The rearrangement uses TRBV3-1 (or the pseudogene TRBV3-2) and TRBJ1-2, with D perhaps TRBD1 (6 bases). This CDR3 reads CASSQGAGEPLGGYTF. Here the CDR3 DNA reads TGTGCCAGCAGCCAGGGGGCAGGAGAGCCCCTAGGTGGCTACACCTTC.